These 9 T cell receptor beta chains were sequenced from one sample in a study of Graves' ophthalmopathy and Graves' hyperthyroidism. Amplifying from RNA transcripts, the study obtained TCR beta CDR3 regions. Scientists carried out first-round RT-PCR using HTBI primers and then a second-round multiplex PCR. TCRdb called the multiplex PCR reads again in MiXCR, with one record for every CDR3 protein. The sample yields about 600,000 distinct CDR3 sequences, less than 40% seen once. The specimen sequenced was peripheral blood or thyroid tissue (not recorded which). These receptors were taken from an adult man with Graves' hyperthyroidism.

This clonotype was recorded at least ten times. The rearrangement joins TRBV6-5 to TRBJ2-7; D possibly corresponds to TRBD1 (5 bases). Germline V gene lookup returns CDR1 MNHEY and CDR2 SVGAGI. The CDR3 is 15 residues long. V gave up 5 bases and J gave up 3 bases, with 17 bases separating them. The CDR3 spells CASSDPLGADYEQYF. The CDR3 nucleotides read TGTGCCAGCAGTGATCCCCTTGGGGCAGACTACGAGCAGTACTTC.

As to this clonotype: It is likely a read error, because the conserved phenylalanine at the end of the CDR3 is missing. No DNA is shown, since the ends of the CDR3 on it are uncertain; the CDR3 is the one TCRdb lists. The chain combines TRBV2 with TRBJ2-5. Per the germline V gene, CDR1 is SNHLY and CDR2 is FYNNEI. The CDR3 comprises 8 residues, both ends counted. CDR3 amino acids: CASSVAVV.

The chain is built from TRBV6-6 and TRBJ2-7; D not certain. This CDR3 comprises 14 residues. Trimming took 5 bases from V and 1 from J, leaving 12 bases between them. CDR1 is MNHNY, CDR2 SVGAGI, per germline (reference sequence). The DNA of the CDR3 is TGTGCCAGCAGTGAAGCGACGAGGTCCTACGAGCAGTACTTC. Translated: CASSEATRSYEQYF.

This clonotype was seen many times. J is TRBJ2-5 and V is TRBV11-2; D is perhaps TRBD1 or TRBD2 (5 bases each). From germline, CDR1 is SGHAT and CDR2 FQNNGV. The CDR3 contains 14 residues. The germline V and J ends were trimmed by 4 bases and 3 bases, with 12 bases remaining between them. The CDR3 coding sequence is TGTGCCAGCAGCTCCTGGGGACCTAAAGAGACCCAGTACTTC. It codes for CASSSWGPKETQYF.

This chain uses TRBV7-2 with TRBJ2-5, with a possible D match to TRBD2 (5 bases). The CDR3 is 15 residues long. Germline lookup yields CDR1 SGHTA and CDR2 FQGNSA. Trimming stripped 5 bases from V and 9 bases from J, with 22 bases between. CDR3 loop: CASSQGGLASEAQYF. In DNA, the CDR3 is TGTGCCAGCAGCCAAGGTGGACTTGCGAGTGAGGCCCAGTACTTC.

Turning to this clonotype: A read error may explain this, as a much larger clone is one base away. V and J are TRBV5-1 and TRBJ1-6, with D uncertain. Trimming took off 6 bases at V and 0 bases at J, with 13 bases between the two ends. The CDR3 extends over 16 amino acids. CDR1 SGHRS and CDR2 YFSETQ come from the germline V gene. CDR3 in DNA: TGCGCCAGCAACTTTGGGTCGAGCTCCTATAATTCACCCCTCCACTTT. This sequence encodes CASNFGSSSYNSPLHF.

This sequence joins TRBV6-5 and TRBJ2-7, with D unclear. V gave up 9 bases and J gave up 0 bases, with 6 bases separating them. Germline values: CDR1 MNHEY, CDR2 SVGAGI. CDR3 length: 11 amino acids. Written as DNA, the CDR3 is TGTGCCAGTTTTTCCTCCTACGAGCAGTACTTC. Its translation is CASFSSYEQYF.

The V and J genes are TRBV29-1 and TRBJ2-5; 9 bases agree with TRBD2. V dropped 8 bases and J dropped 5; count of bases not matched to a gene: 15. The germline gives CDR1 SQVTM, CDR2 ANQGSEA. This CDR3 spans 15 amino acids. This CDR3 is CSPSRASGERETQYF. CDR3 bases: TGCAGCCCCTCTAGGGCTAGCGGGGAGCGGGAGACCCAGTACTTC.

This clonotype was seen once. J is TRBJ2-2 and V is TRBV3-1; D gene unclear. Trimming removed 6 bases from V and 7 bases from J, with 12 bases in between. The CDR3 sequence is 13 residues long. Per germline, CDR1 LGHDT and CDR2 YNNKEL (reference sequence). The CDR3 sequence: CASRDRAGGELFF. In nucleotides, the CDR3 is TGTGCCAGCAGAGACCGAGCCGGCGGGGAGCTGTTTTTT. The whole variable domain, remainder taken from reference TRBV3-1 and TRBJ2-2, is DTAVSQTPKYLVTQMGNDKSIKCEQNLGHDTMYWYKQDSKKFLKIMFSYNNKELIINETVPNRFSPKSPDKAHLNLHINSLELGDSAVYFCASRDRAGGELFFGEGSRLTVL.